The 9 T cell receptor beta chains given below trace back to one sample, sequenced in a study of blood T cell repertoires in COVID-19. The table came from immunoSEQ multiplex PCR; TCRdb's copy has only in-frame clones and leaves some out. The table shows about 30,000 clones, with roughly 86% occurring only once. Sequenced material: peripheral blood. Receptors were obtained from a man aged 65-85 years with acute or convalescent COVID-19.

This clone is termed large. The chain recombines TRBV19 with TRBJ1-2; 7 bases are shared with TRBD1. J lost 4 bases, V lost 6 bases, and 8 bases had no gene match. This CDR3 comprises 14 residues. Germline V gene data show CDR1 as LNHDA and CDR2 as SQIVND (reference sequence). The CDR3 protein is CASSSQTGAYGYTF. CDR3 DNA: TGTGCCAGTAGCAGCCAAACAGGGGCCTATGGCTACACCTTC.

The rearrangement links TRBV3-1 (or the pseudogene TRBV3-2) to TRBJ1-1; possible D gene TRBD1, 5 bases. The V and J ends lost 5 bases and 6 bases respectively, with 16 bases between them. CDR1 and CDR2 from the germline V gene are LGHDT and YNNKEL (reference sequence). CDR3 length: 14 amino acids. The CDR3 sequence is CASSLPGFKPEAFF. The CDR3 coding sequence is TGTGCCAGCAGCTTACCAGGGTTTAAGCCTGAAGCTTTCTTT.

The chain has TRBV27 and TRBJ2-7; D is perhaps TRBD1 (6 bases). Germline assignment: CDR1 MNHEY and CDR2 SMNVEV (reference sequence). V was pared by 9 bases and J by 2 bases, with 26 bases between. The CDR3 runs 17 residues. This CDR3 is CARNGQSGYNLTYEQYF. The CDR3 DNA follows: TGTGCCAGGAATGGACAGTCGGGGTATAACCTGACCTACGAGCAGTACTTC.

The chain employs TRBV7-8 and TRBJ1-1; 8 bases align to TRBD1. The CDR3 has 16 residues. CDR1 SGHVS and CDR2 FQNEAQ come from the germline V gene. V lost 6 bases and J lost 6; bases outside the gene matches: 15. CDR3 sequence: CASSHQGAGSVAEAFF. The CDR3 DNA sequence: TGTGCCAGCAGTCATCAGGGGGCGGGGTCCGTGGCTGAAGCTTTCTTT.

The chain couples TRBV6-2 or TRBV6-3 to TRBJ1-5; TRBD1 is a possible D gene (5 bases). This CDR3 has 14 residues. The germline gives CDR1 MNHEY, CDR2 SVGEGT. Trimming took off 4 bases at V and 7 bases at J, with 14 bases between the two ends. The CDR3 DNA reads as TGTGCCAGCAGTTTACCCGGGGGAACCCAGCCCCAGCATTTT. The encoded protein is CASSLPGGTQPQHF.

This chain connects TRBV6-5 to TRBJ2-7; TRBD1 agrees at 7 bases. Germline CDR1 MNHEY, CDR2 SVGAGI. V was pared by 6 bases and J by 6 bases, with 11 bases of the junction left unmatched. This CDR3 has 14 amino acids. CDR3 sequence (DNA): TGTGCCAGCAGGACTAACAGGGGAATCGGCGAGCAGTACTTC. Residues: CASRTNRGIGEQYF.

CDR3 sequence reads: CASSQEARQGGYTF. The CDR3 bases are TGTGCCAGCAGCCAAGAGGCTCGGCAGGGTGGCTACACCTTC. The chain links TRBV3-1 (or the pseudogene TRBV3-2) to TRBJ1-2; weak D call: TRBD1 (5 bases). Germline V gene lookup returns CDR1 LGHDT and CDR2 YNNKEL (reference sequence). This CDR3 is 14 amino acids long. V dropped 0 bases and J dropped 7 bases, with 12 bases sitting between them.

The rearrangement joins TRBV7-9 to TRBJ1-1, with D unresolved. The CDR3 extends over 15 amino acids. CDR1 is SEHNR and CDR2 is FQNEAQ in the germline V gene (reference sequence). V was cut by 4 bases and J by 0 bases, with 12 bases left in between. This CDR3 is CASSSVGHMNTEAFF. Here the CDR3 DNA reads TGTGCCAGCAGCTCCGTGGGCCATATGAACACTGAAGCTTTCTTT.

This clone was detected only once. The chain links TRBV7-2 to TRBJ1-3, with a tentative D call TRBD1 (5 bases). Trimming stripped 1 base from V and 0 bases from J, with 10 bases between. Per the germline V gene, CDR1 is SGHTA and CDR2 is FQGNSA. The CDR3 is 16 amino acids. The CDR3 sequence is CASSLGAGNSGNTIYF. CDR3 coding DNA: TGTGCCAGCAGCTTAGGGGCAGGGAACTCTGGAAACACCATATATTTT.